One and the same sample provided the 9 T cell receptor beta chains below, sequenced in a study of blood T cell repertoires in COVID-19 (dated by TCRdb to 2020 to 2022). Libraries were made using the immunoSEQ multiplex PCR assay. The table comes from immuneACCESS by way of TCRdb, which keeps in-frame sequences with V and J called. Part of the clones is missing from these tables; in studies checked, under half for an unresolved V gene and the rest for unknown reasons. Counted in this sample were about 240,000 clones; around four fifths of them appeared once. The ten top clones hold 6% to 7% of the sample. Sequenced material: peripheral blood. The receptor source for this set is a woman aged 55 to 70 with active or convalescent COVID-19.

This clone has just a few counts. The sample carries other DNA sequences with the same CDR3. The chain carries TRBV9 and TRBJ2-7; 9 bases match TRBD2. Germline V lookup: CDR1 SGDLS, CDR2 YYNGEE. The V segment lost 2 bases and the J segment 2 bases; nucleotides outside the gene matches: 5. This CDR3 has 15 amino acids. CDR3 sequence reads: CASSVGLAGAYEQYF. CDR3 bases: TGTGCCAGCAGCGTTGGGTTAGCGGGAGCCTACGAGCAGTACTTC.

The chain uses TRBV30 and TRBJ2-2; D is possibly TRBD2 (5 bases). The CDR3 runs to 18 residues. The V gene's germline CDR1 is GTSNPN and CDR2 SVGIG (reference sequence). The V and J ends lost 3 bases and 3 bases respectively, with 23 bases between them. The CDR3 loop reads CAWSPPRMGSSDTGELFF. CDR3 DNA: TGTGCCTGGAGCCCCCCCCGGATGGGGAGTTCGGACACCGGGGAGCTGTTTTTT.

V gene TRBV5-4 combines with J gene TRBJ2-1, with D possibly being TRBD2 (5 bases). This CDR3 region has 16 residues. Germline V CDR1 and CDR2: SGHNT, YYREEE (reference sequence). Trimming pared 0 bases from V and 4 bases from J, leaving 14 bases between. Written as DNA, the CDR3 is TGTGCCAGCAGCTTGGCTAGCACTGGGGTATACAATGAGCAGTTCTTC. Encoded protein: CASSLASTGVYNEQFF.

The V and J genes are TRBV15 and TRBJ2-7, with a possible D match to TRBD1 (5 bases). With 3 bases removed from V and 2 bases from J, the gap between germline ends came to 17 bases. CDR3 size: 16 residues. Germline-derived CDR1 and CDR2 are LNHNV and YYDKDF (reference sequence). The CDR3, as DNA: TGTGCCACCAGCAGGGGCCGCAGGGATACTACCTACGAGCAGTACTTC. This codes for CATSRGRRDTTYEQYF.

This clone was detected only once. DNA for the CDR3: TGTGCCAGCAGCGGCGGCGGGGGGCGGTCAGATACGCAGTATTTT. This sequence encodes CASSGGGGRSDTQYF. The J gene is TRBJ2-3, the V gene TRBV3-1 (or the pseudogene TRBV3-2); 8 nucleotides line up with TRBD2. CDR3 length: 15 residues. The V gene end was trimmed by 5 bases and the J gene end by 4 bases; junction bases not matched to a gene: 8. Germline CDR1 is LGHDT and CDR2 is YNNKEL (reference sequence).

The V and J genes are TRBV5-4 and TRBJ1-6; tentatively, D is TRBD1 (5 bases). This CDR3 spans 13 amino acids. The V and J ends lost 4 bases and 10 bases respectively, with 12 bases between them. Germline V gene lookup returns CDR1 SGHNT and CDR2 YYREEE (reference sequence). The CDR3 here is CASSPVGGSPLHF. DNA of the CDR3: TGTGCCAGCAGCCCGGTGGGGGGATCACCCCTCCACTTT.

This chain links TRBV4-2 with TRBJ1-4; TRBD1 agrees at 7 bases. CDR1 is LGHNA, CDR2 YNFKEQ, per germline. The ends lost 1 base at V and 6 bases at J; junction bases unmatched: 5. This CDR3 contains 15 residues. In DNA form, the CDR3 reads TGTGCCAGCAGCCAAGCTGGACAGGAAGATGAAAAACTGTTTTTT. Translating gives CASSQAGQEDEKLFF.

The chain joins TRBV7-9 to TRBJ2-3; a weak D match, TRBD2 (5 bases). Between the trimmed V and J ends, which lost 2 bases and 8 bases, there was a span of 11 bases. CDR1 and CDR2 (germline): SEHNR, FQNEAQ (reference sequence). The CDR3 has 13 residues. This chain's CDR3 is CASSLNGLATQYF. The CDR3 DNA reads as TGTGCCAGCAGCTTAAACGGACTCGCTACGCAGTATTTT.

The J gene is TRBJ2-1, the V gene TRBV19; a possible D gene is TRBD1 (8 bases). The V gene lost 2 bases and the J gene lost 8 bases, with 13 bases spanning the gap. Germline loops: CDR1 LNHDA, CDR2 SQIVND (reference sequence). The CDR3 extends over 14 amino acids. The CDR3 here is CASSITTGGDEQFF. The CDR3 coding sequence is TGTGCCAGTAGTATAACTACAGGGGGGGATGAGCAGTTCTTC.